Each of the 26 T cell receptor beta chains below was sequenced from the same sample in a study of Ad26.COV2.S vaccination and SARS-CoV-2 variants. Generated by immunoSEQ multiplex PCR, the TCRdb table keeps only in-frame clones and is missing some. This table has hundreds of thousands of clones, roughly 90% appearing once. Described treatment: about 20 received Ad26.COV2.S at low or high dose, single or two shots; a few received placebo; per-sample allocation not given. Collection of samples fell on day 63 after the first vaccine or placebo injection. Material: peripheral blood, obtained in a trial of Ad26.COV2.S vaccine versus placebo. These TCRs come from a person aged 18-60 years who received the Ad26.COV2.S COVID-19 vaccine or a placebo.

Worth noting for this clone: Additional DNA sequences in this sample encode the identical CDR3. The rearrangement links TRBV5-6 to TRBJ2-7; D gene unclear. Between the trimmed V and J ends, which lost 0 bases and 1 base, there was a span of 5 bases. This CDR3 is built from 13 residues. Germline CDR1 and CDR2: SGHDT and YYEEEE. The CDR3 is CASSLAGSYEQYF. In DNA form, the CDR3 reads TGTGCCAGCAGCTTGGCTGGGTCCTACGAGCAGTACTTC.

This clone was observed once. CDR3 protein: CASSLVVGGAYEQYF. The CDR3 DNA is TGTGCCAGCAGCTTAGTGGTGGGGGGGGCCTACGAGCAGTACTTC. The J gene is TRBJ2-7, the V gene TRBV7-2; 7 nucleotides match TRBD2. There are 15 residues in the CDR3. Germline V CDR1 and CDR2: SGHTA, FQGNSA. The V segment lost 1 base and the J segment 2 bases; nucleotides outside the gene matches: 5.

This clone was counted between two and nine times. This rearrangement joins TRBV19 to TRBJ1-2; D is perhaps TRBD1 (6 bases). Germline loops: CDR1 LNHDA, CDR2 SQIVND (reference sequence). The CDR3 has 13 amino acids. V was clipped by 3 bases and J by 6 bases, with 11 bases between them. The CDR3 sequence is CASSITGQDGYTF. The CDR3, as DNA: TGTGCCAGTAGTATTACAGGGCAGGATGGCTACACCTTC. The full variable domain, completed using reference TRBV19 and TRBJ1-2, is DGGITQSPKYLFRKEGQNVTLSCEQNLNHDAMYWYRQDPGQGLRLIYYSQIVNDFQKGDIAEGYSVSREKKESFPLTVTSAQKNPTAFYLCASSITGQDGYTFGSGTRLTVV.

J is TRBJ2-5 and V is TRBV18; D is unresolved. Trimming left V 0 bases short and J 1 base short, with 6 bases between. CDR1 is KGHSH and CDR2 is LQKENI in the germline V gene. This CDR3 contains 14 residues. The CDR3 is CASSPPMTQETQYF. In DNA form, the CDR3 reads TGTGCCAGCTCACCACCTATGACCCAAGAGACCCAGTACTTC.

CDR3 in amino acids: CASSPRDRAQETQYF. In DNA, the CDR3 is TGTGCCAGCAGCCCCCGGGACAGGGCCCAAGAGACCCAGTACTTC. The chain uses TRBV3-1 (or the pseudogene TRBV3-2) and TRBJ2-5; 9 positions match TRBD1. The trim removed 4 bases at V and 1 base at J, leaving 4 bases unmatched. CDR3 length: 15 amino acids. Germline V CDR1 and CDR2: LGHDT, YNNKEL (reference sequence).

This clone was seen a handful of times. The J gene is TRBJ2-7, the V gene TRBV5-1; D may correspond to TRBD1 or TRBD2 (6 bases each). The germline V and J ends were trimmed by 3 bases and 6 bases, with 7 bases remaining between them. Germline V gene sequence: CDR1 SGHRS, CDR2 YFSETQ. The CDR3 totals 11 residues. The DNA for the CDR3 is TGCGCCAGCAGCTGGGGGGCCGAGCAGTACTTC. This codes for CASSWGAEQYF.

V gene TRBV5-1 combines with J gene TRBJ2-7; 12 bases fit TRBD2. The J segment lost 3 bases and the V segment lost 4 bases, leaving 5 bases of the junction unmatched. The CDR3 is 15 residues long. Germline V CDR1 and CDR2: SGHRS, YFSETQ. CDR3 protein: CASSAGLAGNYEQYF. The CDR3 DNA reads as TGCGCCAGCAGCGCGGGACTAGCGGGTAACTACGAGCAGTACTTC. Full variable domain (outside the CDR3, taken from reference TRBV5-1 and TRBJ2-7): KAGVTQTPRYLIKTRGQQVTLSCSPISGHRSVSWYQQTPGQGLQFLFEYFSETQRNKGNFPGRFSGRQFSNSRSEMNVSTLELGDSALYLCASSAGLAGNYEQYFGPGTRLTVT.

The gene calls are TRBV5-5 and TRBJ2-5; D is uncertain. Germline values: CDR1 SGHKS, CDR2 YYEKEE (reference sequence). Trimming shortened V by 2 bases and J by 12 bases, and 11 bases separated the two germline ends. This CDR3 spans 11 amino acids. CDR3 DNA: TGTGCCAGCAGCTTCGGAAAAGAAAAGTACTTC. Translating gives CASSFGKEKYF. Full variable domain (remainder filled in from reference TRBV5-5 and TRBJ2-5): DAGVTQSPTHLIKTRGQQVTLRCSPISGHKSVSWYQQVLGQGPQFIFQYYEKEERGRGNFPDRFSARQFPNYSSELNVNALLLGDSALYLCASSFGKEKYFGPGTRLLVL.

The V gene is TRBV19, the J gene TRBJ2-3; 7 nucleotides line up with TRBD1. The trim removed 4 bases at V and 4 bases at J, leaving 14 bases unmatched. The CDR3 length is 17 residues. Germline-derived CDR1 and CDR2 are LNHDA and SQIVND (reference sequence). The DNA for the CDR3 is TGTGCCAGTAGTACCCCCCGCAGCCACAGGGGTTCAGATACGCAGTATTTT. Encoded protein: CASSTPRSHRGSDTQYF.

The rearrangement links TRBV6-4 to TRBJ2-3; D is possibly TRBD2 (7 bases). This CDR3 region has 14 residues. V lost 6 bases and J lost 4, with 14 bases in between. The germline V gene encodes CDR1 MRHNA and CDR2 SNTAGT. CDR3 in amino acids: CASRGGGDADTQYF. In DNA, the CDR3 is TGTGCCAGCAGGGGAGGGGGAGATGCAGATACGCAGTATTTT.

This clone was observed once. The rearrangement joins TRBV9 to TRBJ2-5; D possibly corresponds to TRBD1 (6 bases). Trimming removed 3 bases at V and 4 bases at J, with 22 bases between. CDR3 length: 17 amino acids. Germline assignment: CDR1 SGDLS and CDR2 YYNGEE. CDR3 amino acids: CASSDGTKFVEVETQYF. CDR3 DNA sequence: TGTGCCAGCAGCGACGGGACAAAATTCGTAGAGGTAGAGACCCAGTACTTC.

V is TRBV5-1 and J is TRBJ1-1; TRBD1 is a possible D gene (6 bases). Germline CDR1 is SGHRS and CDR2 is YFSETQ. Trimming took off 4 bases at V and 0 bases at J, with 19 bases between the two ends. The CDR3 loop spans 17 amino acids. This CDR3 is CASSLSARTALNTEAFF. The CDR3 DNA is TGCGCCAGCAGCCTCTCCGCTCGGACAGCCCTGAACACTGAAGCTTTCTTT.

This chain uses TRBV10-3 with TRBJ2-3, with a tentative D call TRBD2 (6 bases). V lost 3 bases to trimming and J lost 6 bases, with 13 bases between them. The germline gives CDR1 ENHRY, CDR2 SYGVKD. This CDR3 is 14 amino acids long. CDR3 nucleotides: TGTGCCATCAGTGATGTCGCGGGGTCCGATACGCAGTATTTT. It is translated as CAISDVAGSDTQYF.

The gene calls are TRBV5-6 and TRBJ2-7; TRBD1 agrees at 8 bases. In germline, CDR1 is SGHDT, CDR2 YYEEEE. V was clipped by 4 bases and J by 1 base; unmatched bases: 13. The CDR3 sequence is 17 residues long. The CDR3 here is CASSVFSDRGWSYEQYF. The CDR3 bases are TGTGCCAGCAGCGTTTTTTCTGACAGGGGATGGTCCTACGAGCAGTACTTC.

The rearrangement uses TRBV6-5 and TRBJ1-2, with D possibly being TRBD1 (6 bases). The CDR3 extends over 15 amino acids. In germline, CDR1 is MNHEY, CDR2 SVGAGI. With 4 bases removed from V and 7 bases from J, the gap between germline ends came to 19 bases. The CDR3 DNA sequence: TGTGCCAGCAGTTCCCTGGCCGGGACAAAGTTTGGCTACACCTTC. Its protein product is CASSSLAGTKFGYTF.

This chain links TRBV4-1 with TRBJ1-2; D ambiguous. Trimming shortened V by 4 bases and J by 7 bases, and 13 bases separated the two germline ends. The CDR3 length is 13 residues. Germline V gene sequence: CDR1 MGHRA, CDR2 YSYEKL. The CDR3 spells CASSLENTGGYTF. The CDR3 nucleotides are TGCGCCAGCAGCCTTGAAAACACGGGTGGCTACACCTTC.

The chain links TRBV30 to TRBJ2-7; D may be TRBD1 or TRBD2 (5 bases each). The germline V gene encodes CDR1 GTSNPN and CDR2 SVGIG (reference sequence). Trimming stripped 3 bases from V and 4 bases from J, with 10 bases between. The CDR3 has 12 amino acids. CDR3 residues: CAWRRDRYEQYF. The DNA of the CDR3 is TGTGCCTGGAGGAGGGACCGGTACGAGCAGTACTTC.

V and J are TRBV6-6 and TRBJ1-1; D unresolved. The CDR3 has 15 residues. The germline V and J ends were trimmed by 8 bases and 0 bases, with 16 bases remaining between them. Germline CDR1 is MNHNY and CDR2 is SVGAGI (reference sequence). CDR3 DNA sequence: TGTGCCAGCCGGGATCCCGGACCAATGAACACTGAAGCTTTCTTT. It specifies CASRDPGPMNTEAFF.

CDR3 amino acids: CASSDVSYEQYF. Here the CDR3 DNA reads TGTGCCAGCAGCGACGTATCCTACGAGCAGTACTTC. The V call is TRBV7-8, the J call TRBJ2-7; no clear D. The CDR3 totals 12 residues. Germline V lookup: CDR1 SGHVS, CDR2 FQNEAQ. V was pared by 5 bases and J by 1 base, with 6 bases between.

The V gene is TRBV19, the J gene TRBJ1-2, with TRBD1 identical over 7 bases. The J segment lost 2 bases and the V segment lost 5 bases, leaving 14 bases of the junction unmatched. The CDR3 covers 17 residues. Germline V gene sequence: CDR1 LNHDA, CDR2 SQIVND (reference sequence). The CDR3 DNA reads TGTGCCAGTAGTCCCCCTGTGGCAGGGGGGTTCAACTATGGCTACACCTTC. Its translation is CASSPPVAGGFNYGYTF.

The CDR3 DNA follows: TGCGCCAGCAGTGCCCCTTTTCAGCCCCAGCATTTT. Encoded protein: CASSAPFQPQHF. The V gene is TRBV10-2, the J gene TRBJ1-5, with D unresolved. V was trimmed by 4 bases and J by 6 bases, leaving 7 bases between them. Germline V lookup: CDR1 WSHSY, CDR2 SAAADI. CDR3 size: 12 residues.

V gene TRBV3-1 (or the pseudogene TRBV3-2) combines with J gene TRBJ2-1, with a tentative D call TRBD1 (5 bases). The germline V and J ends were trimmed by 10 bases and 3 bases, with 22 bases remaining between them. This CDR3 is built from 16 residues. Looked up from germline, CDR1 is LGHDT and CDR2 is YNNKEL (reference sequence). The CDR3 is CATITHDSINYNEQFF. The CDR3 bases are TGTGCCACCATTACGCACGACAGCATTAACTACAATGAGCAGTTCTTC.

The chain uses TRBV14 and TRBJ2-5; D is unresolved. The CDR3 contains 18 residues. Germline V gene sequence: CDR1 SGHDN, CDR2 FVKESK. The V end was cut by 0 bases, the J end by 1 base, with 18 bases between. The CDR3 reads CASSQDPAVFYSQETQYF. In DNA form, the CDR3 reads TGTGCCAGCAGCCAAGATCCTGCCGTGTTTTACAGCCAAGAGACCCAGTACTTC.

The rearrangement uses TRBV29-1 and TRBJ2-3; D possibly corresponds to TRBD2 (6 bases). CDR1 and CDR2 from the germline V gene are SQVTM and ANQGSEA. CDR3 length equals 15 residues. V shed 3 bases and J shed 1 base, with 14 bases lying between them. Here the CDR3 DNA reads TGCAGCGTTGATTCTTGGAGGGGCGGCACAGATACGCAGTATTTT. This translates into CSVDSWRGGTDTQYF.

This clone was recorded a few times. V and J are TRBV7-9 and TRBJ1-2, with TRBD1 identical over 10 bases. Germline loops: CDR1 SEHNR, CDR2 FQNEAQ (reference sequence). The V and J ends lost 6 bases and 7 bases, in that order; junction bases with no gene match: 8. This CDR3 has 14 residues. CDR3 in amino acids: CASSSGQGEGGYTF. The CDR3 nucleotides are TGTGCCAGCAGTTCCGGACAGGGGGAAGGTGGCTACACCTTC.

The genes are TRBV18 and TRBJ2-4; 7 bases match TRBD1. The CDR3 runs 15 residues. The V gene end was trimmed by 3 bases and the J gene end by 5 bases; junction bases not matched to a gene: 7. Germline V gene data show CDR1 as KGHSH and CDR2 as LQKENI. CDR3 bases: TGTGCCAGCTCACCGGGGGTCGGGACAGAAAACATTCAGTACTTC. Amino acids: CASSPGVGTENIQYF.